The 18 T cell receptor beta chains below were found in one sample sequenced in a study of shared clonotypes between healthy human individuals (dated by TCRdb to 2020 to 2022). Libraries were prepared through the immunoSEQ multiplex PCR assay. Drawn from immuneACCESS, this table holds only the in-frame rearrangements with V and J called that TCRdb kept. Clones are partly lost; checked studies trace under half to an unresolved V gene and leave the rest unexplained. This sample holds 1.5 million to 1.9 million clones; nearly 99% were observed only once. The ten largest clones represent about 0.45% of the sample. Sample: naive CD4+ T cells sorted from blood. The cell subset or site label for this specimen denotes: CD45RA+ positively selected. These receptors originate from a man aged 25 to 40 in good health.

This clone appeared once. The CDR3 DNA sequence: TGTGCCAGCAGCTTAGTTTTAAGGGGAACCGGGGAGCTGTTTTTT. It encodes CASSLVLRGTGELFF. The chain recombines TRBV7-6 with TRBJ2-2; D might be TRBD1 (5 bases). The germline V gene encodes CDR1 SGHVS and CDR2 FNYEAQ. This CDR3 is 15 amino acids long. Trimming pared 1 base from V and 5 bases from J, leaving 11 bases between.

The chain links TRBV7-3 to TRBJ2-2; D remains unclear. This CDR3 is 12 amino acids long. V was clipped by 4 bases and J by 8 bases, with 8 bases between them. Germline CDR1 and CDR2: SGHTA and FQGTGA. The chain's CDR3 is CASSSLVGELFF. DNA of the CDR3: TGTGCCAGCAGCTCTTTAGTGGGGGAGCTGTTTTTT.

The V gene is TRBV6-5, the J gene TRBJ2-2; 7 bases align to TRBD1. CDR1 MNHEY and CDR2 SVGAGI come from the germline V gene. The CDR3 runs to 13 residues. V shed 4 bases and J 13 bases; nucleotides not matched to a gene: 9. CDR3 residues: CASSFRTGPRLFF. The CDR3 bases are TGTGCCAGCAGTTTTCGGACAGGACCGAGGCTGTTTTTT.

The V call is TRBV6-6, the J call TRBJ2-7; 8 nucleotides match TRBD1. With V trimmed by 2 bases and J by 10 bases, 7 bases remained unmatched. CDR3 length: 13 residues. Per the germline V gene, CDR1 is MNHNY and CDR2 is SVGAGI (reference sequence). The CDR3 nucleotides read TGTGCCAGCAGTTACACCCCAGGGGGCGACCAGTACTTC. Translated: CASSYTPGGDQYF.

In DNA, the CDR3 is TGTGCCAGCACTCCAATCGGCGGAAGGTCCTACGAGCAGTACTTC. Translated, it gives CASTPIGGRSYEQYF. The rearrangement links TRBV6-5 to TRBJ2-7, with D unresolved. V was clipped by 7 bases and J by 1 base, with 17 bases between them. This CDR3 is 15 amino acids long. Germline V gene lookup returns CDR1 MNHEY and CDR2 SVGAGI.

The gene calls are TRBV11-2 and TRBJ2-2; TRBD1 might be the D (5 bases). Germline CDR1 reads SGHAT; CDR2 reads FQNNGV. Trimming took 5 bases from V and 0 from J, leaving 19 bases between them. The CDR3 length is 18 residues. The CDR3, as DNA: TGTGCCAGCAGCAGCCGACAGTACCCTTCTTCGAACACCGGGGAGCTGTTTTTT. Its translation is CASSSRQYPSSNTGELFF.

The rearrangement joins TRBV7-9 to TRBJ2-2; 11 bases align to TRBD1. Trimming at V came to 5 bases and at J to 3 bases, leaving 14 bases not matched to a gene. Germline loops: CDR1 SEHNR, CDR2 FQNEAQ (reference sequence). CDR3 length: 19 amino acids. CDR3 amino acids: CASSLIPSGTGGHTGELFF. The CDR3 coding sequence is TGTGCCAGCAGCCTAATACCCTCCGGGACAGGGGGTCACACCGGGGAGCTGTTTTTT.

Worth noting for this clone: In the same sample, other DNA sequences code for this CDR3. This chain joins TRBV9 and TRBJ2-2; D gene unclear. CDR1 is SGDLS, CDR2 YYNGEE, per germline. V lost 2 bases, J lost 5 bases, and 7 bases lay in between. The CDR3 length is 13 residues. The CDR3 loop reads CASSVARTGELFF. CDR3 sequence (DNA): TGTGCCAGCAGCGTCGCCCGTACCGGGGAGCTGTTTTTT.

This clone has a single count. The chain is built from TRBV5-5 and TRBJ1-1; 8 nucleotides agree with TRBD1. Germline V lookup: CDR1 SGHKS, CDR2 YYEKEE (reference sequence). The CDR3 loop spans 17 amino acids. The junction had 15 bases not matched to a gene; V was cut back by 4 bases and J by 4 bases. The CDR3 DNA sequence: TGTGCCAGCAGCCCGGGACAGGTTAGAATGACCGGCACTGAAGCTTTCTTT. Protein: CASSPGQVRMTGTEAFF.

J is TRBJ2-2 and V is TRBV19, with 7 bases matching TRBD2. Germline-derived CDR1 and CDR2 are LNHDA and SQIVND (reference sequence). CDR3 length: 13 amino acids. Trimming cost V 7 bases and J 2 bases; bases outside gene matches: 1. The CDR3 nucleotides are TGTGCCAGTAAGCGGGAAAACACCGGGGAGCTGTTTTTT. Translating gives CASKRENTGELFF.

The table lists this clone with a count of one. The chain combines TRBV9 with TRBJ1-1; D is undetermined. Germline V lookup: CDR1 SGDLS, CDR2 YYNGEE. The V gene lost 0 bases and the J gene lost 8 bases, with 8 bases spanning the gap. The CDR3 contains 12 residues. CDR3 DNA: TGTGCCAGCAGCGTAGTTTCCGGGGAAGCTTTCTTT. Translated: CASSVVSGEAFF.

The chain links TRBV11-3 to TRBJ2-3, with D perhaps TRBD1 (5 bases). The CDR3 runs 14 residues. V gave up 5 bases and J gave up 0 bases, with 9 bases separating them. Germline V gene sequence: CDR1 SGHNT, CDR2 YENEEA. CDR3 sequence reads: CASSETGSTDTQYF. The CDR3 DNA is TGTGCCAGCAGCGAAACAGGTAGCACAGATACGCAGTATTTT. The variable domain in full, completed from reference TRBV11-3 and TRBJ2-3, reads EAGVVQSPRYKIIEKKQPVAFWCNPISGHNTLYWYLQNLGQGPELLIRYENEEAVDDSQLPKDRFSAERLKGVDSTLKIQPAELGDSAVYLCASSETGSTDTQYFGPGTRLTVL.

V and J are TRBV28 and TRBJ1-5; the D is unclear. The CDR3 is 13 residues long. V lost 6 bases to trimming and J lost 0 bases, with 6 bases between them. Germline V lookup: CDR1 MDHEN, CDR2 SYDVKM. This CDR3 is CASSKNSNQPQHF. The CDR3 DNA sequence: TGTGCCAGCAGCAAGAATAGCAATCAGCCCCAGCATTTT.

The chain recombines TRBV7-2 with TRBJ2-5; 7 nucleotides agree with TRBD1. The V gene's germline CDR1 is SGHTA and CDR2 FQGNSA. The CDR3 is 16 residues long. Trimming cost V 2 bases and J 2 bases; bases outside gene matches: 8. The DNA for the CDR3 is TGTGCCAGCAGCTTACGATACAGGGGTGGGCAAGAGACCCAGTACTTC. Its translation: CASSLRYRGGQETQYF.

The chain uses TRBV7-8 and TRBJ2-1, with D uncertain. This CDR3 spans 14 amino acids. Germline-derived CDR1 and CDR2 are SGHVS and FQNEAQ. Between the trimmed V and J ends, which lost 5 bases and 0 bases, there was a span of 8 bases. DNA for the CDR3: TGTGCCAGCAGCCCCCGGGCCTCCTACAATGAGCAGTTCTTC. Translation: CASSPRASYNEQFF.

Turning to this clone: Other DNA sequences in the same sample also yield this CDR3. V usage is TRBV19 and J usage is TRBJ2-7; TRBD1 matches at 9 bases. Unmatched junction bases numbered 0, after V lost 3 bases and J lost 0 bases. The CDR3 length is 14 residues. Germline assignment: CDR1 LNHDA and CDR2 SQIVND (reference sequence). The CDR3 nucleotides read TGTGCCAGTAGTATGGGACAGGGCTCCTACGAGCAGTACTTC. Translated, it gives CASSMGQGSYEQYF.

The chain employs TRBV2 and TRBJ2-1, with TRBD2 as a possible D gene (5 bases). Trimming stripped 3 bases from V and 10 bases from J, with 10 bases between. The CDR3 contains 12 residues. Germline-derived CDR1 and CDR2 are SNHLY and FYNNEI. In DNA form, the CDR3 reads TGTGCCAGCAGTGACAGCGGCCGAGAGCAGTTCTTC. Protein: CASSDSGREQFF.

The chain links TRBV7-2 to TRBJ2-3, with TRBD2 matching 7 bases. Trimming removed 5 bases from V and 4 bases from J; junction bases left unmatched: 6. The CDR3 is 14 amino acids. Germline CDR1 and CDR2: SGHTA and FQGNSA. This chain's CDR3 is CASSRTRLADTQYF. CDR3 bases: TGTGCCAGCAGCCGGACTAGGTTGGCAGATACGCAGTATTTT.